The 16 T cell receptor beta chains presented below share a single source sample, sequenced in a study of blood T cell repertoires in COVID-19. Profiled with immunoSEQ multiplex PCR; TCRdb holds only in-frame clones, not every one. The table has 140,000 to 150,000 clones, 88% seen once. Material: peripheral blood. The receptors were gathered from a man aged 60 to 75 with active or convalescent COVID-19.

The chain combines TRBV27 with TRBJ2-7; 11 positions match TRBD2. Germline V gives CDR1 MNHEY, CDR2 SMNVEV (reference sequence). This CDR3 is built from 16 residues. J gave up 0 bases and V 3 bases, and 4 bases lay outside the gene matches. CDR3 in DNA: TGTGCCAGCAGTTTCTTAGCGGGAGGGAGCTCCTACGAGCAGTACTTC. Protein: CASSFLAGGSSYEQYF.

V and J are TRBV5-6 and TRBJ2-7; 8 nucleotides match TRBD2. V was pared by 2 bases and J by 5 bases, with 9 bases of the junction left unmatched. The CDR3 loop spans 15 amino acids. Germline V gives CDR1 SGHDT, CDR2 YYEEEE. The CDR3 spells CASSLLSGSPHEQYF. The CDR3 DNA reads as TGTGCCAGCAGCTTATTGAGCGGGAGCCCCCACGAGCAGTACTTC. Combining the CDR3 with reference TRBV5-6 and TRBJ2-7 gives the whole variable domain DAGVTQSPTHLIKTRGQQVTLRCSPKSGHDTVSWYQQALGQGPQFIFQYYEEEERQRGNFPDRFSGHQFPNYSSELNVNALLLGDSALYLCASSLLSGSPHEQYFGPGTRLTVT.

The rearrangement joins TRBV3-1 (or the pseudogene TRBV3-2) to TRBJ2-1; 10 bases are shared with TRBD2. CDR3 length equals 18 residues. V shed 0 bases and J 8 bases; nucleotides not matched to a gene: 13. Germline CDR1 is LGHDT and CDR2 is YNNKEL (reference sequence). CDR3 region: CASSQDSGLAGVGDEQFF. The CDR3 DNA is TGTGCCAGCAGCCAAGATTCGGGGCTAGCGGGAGTTGGGGATGAGCAGTTCTTC.

This clone has only one observation. The V gene is TRBV6-6, the J gene TRBJ2-7; TRBD1 matches at 9 bases. After removal of 0 bases from V and 4 bases from J, the junction contained 4 bases not matched to a gene. CDR1 MNHNY and CDR2 SVGAGI come from the germline V gene (reference sequence). The CDR3 is 15 amino acids. CDR3 DNA sequence: TGTGCCAGCAGTTACTCAGGACAGGGGAATTACGAGCAGTACTTC. Residues: CASSYSGQGNYEQYF.

Concerning this clone itself: The sample holds other DNA sequences that translate to the same CDR3. The chain combines TRBV29-1 with TRBJ2-7; perhaps TRBD1 as D (6 bases). V lost 4 bases to trimming and J lost 3 bases, with 7 bases between them. This CDR3 region has 11 residues. The germline gives CDR1 SQVTM, CDR2 ANQGSEA. The CDR3 protein is CSVARGYEQYF. The DNA for the CDR3 is TGCAGCGTTGCCAGGGGCTACGAGCAGTACTTC.

V usage is TRBV11-2 and J usage is TRBJ2-1, with a weak D call TRBD2 (6 bases). Germline assignment: CDR1 SGHAT and CDR2 FQNNGV. This CDR3 region has 14 residues. The V end lost 2 bases, the J end lost 4 bases, and 9 bases lay between the germline ends. For the CDR3, the DNA is TGTGCCAGCAGCTTATTGACTAGGTACAATGAGCAGTTCTTC. Its translation is CASSLLTRYNEQFF.

The rearrangement links TRBV6-2 or TRBV6-3 to TRBJ2-5, with 12 bases identical to TRBD2. CDR1 is MNHEY and CDR2 is SVGEGT in the germline V gene. This CDR3 spans 16 amino acids. V gave up 6 bases and J gave up 2 bases; unmatched junction bases: 7. The CDR3 region has the DNA TGTGCCAGCAGCTCTCGGACTAGCGGGATTCAAGAGACCCAGTACTTC. It is translated as CASSSRTSGIQETQYF.

CDR3 in DNA: TGTGCCAGCAGTGATCCCCCTATTGAAAAACTGTTTTTT. Residues: CASSDPPIEKLFF. The chain links TRBV2 to TRBJ1-4; D is ambiguous. Germline CDR1 and CDR2: SNHLY and FYNNEI. The CDR3 covers 13 residues. The V end was cut by 3 bases, the J end by 7 bases, with 9 bases between.

The chain uses TRBV24-1 and TRBJ2-2, with 11 bases lining up with TRBD1. The CDR3 is 17 amino acids. From germline, CDR1 is KGHDR and CDR2 SFDVKD. The ends lost 4 bases at V and 7 bases at J; junction bases unmatched: 10. CDR3 residues: CATSDPSGTGGGGELFF. For the CDR3, the DNA is TGTGCCACCAGTGACCCATCCGGGACAGGGGGAGGCGGGGAGCTGTTTTTT.

The genes are TRBV29-1 and TRBJ1-1, with D perhaps matching TRBD1 (6 bases). CDR3 length equals 11 residues. Germline V gene data show CDR1 as SQVTM and CDR2 as ANQGSEA. Trimming removed 5 bases from V and 10 bases from J, with 14 bases in between. CDR3 DNA sequence: TGCAGCGTTAGAGGGGGTTTGAGAGCTTTCTTT. This sequence encodes CSVRGGLRAFF.

The CDR3 spells CASSPQRQNTGELFF. CDR3 coding DNA: TGTGCCAGCTCACCACAGAGACAAAACACCGGGGAGCTGTTTTTT. The V gene is TRBV18, the J gene TRBJ2-2, with unresolved D. Trimming shortened V by 1 base and J by 2 bases, and 8 bases separated the two germline ends. The CDR3 consists of 15 residues. CDR1 and CDR2 (germline): KGHSH, LQKENI.

The chain links TRBV6-5 to TRBJ1-5; D is uncertain. Trimming left V 8 bases short and J 6 bases short, with 14 bases between. CDR1 is MNHEY and CDR2 is SVGAGI in the germline V gene. CDR3 length: 13 residues. The CDR3 bases are TGTGCCAGCCGGCCGAGGGAGACTCAGCCCCAGCATTTT. Protein: CASRPRETQPQHF.

The table lists this clone with a count of one. The V gene is TRBV5-4, the J gene TRBJ2-2; TRBD1 aligns across 9 bases. This CDR3 has 14 residues. CDR1 is SGHNT, CDR2 YYREEE, per germline (reference sequence). With 4 bases clipped from V and 9 bases from J, the junction kept 7 bases outside the gene matches. The CDR3 region is CASSRGQGDRELFF. CDR3 DNA sequence: TGTGCCAGCAGCAGGGGACAGGGCGACAGGGAGCTGTTTTTT. The full variable domain, rest sourced from reference TRBV5-4 and TRBJ2-2, is ETGVTQSPTHLIKTRGQQVTLRCSSQSGHNTVSWYQQALGQGPQFIFQYYREEENGRGNFPPRFSGLQFPNYSSELNVNALELDDSALYLCASSRGQGDRELFFGEGSRLTVL.

The chain is built from TRBV20-1 and TRBJ1-2; D is perhaps TRBD1 (5 bases). Deletions cut 6 bases from V and 5 bases from J, with 10 bases between. The CDR3 sequence is 11 residues long. Germline CDR1 is DFQATT and CDR2 is SNEGSKA (reference sequence). The DNA for the CDR3 is TGCAGTGCGACAGAAGGGTATGGCTACACCTTC. Translating it yields CSATEGYGYTF.

The chain carries TRBV3-1 (or the pseudogene TRBV3-2) and TRBJ2-7; TRBD1 agrees at 7 bases. Germline V gene sequence: CDR1 LGHDT, CDR2 YNNKEL (reference sequence). The V gene end was trimmed by 1 base and the J gene end by 2 bases; junction bases not matched to a gene: 5. The CDR3 sequence is 15 residues long. The CDR3 coding sequence is TGTGCCAGCAGCCAAGCTCATGGGACAGCCTACGAGCAGTACTTC. This gives the protein CASSQAHGTAYEQYF.

V usage is TRBV28 and J usage is TRBJ2-2, with 12 bases that match TRBD2. Germline assignment: CDR1 MDHEN and CDR2 SYDVKM. The V and J ends lost 1 base and 5 bases, in that order; junction bases with no gene match: 14. The CDR3 contains 20 residues. CDR3 coding DNA: TGTGCCAGCAGTTTATACCCTCCTCTCTCCGGGACTAGCGGGACCGGGGAGCTGTTTTTT. Its protein is CASSLYPPLSGTSGTGELFF. The full variable domain, its missing parts supplied by reference TRBV28 and TRBJ2-2, is DVKVTQSSRYLVKRTGEKVFLECVQDMDHENMFWYRQDPGLGLRLIYFSYDVKMKEKGDIPEGYSVSREKKERFSLILESASTNQTSMYLCASSLYPPLSGTSGTGELFFGEGSRLTVL.